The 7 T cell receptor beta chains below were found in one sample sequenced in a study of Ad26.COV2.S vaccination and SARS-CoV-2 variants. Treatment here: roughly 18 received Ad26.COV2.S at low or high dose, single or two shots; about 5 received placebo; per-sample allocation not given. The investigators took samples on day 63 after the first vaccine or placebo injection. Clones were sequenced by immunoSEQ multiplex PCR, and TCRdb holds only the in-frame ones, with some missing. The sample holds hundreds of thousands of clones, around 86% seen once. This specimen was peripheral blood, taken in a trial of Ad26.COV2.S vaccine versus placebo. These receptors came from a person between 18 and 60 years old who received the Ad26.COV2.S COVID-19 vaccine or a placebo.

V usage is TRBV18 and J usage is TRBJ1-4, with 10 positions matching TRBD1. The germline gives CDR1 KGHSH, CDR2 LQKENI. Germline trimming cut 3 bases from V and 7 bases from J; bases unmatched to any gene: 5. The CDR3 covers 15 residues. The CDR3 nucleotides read TGTGCCAGCTCACCTTCGACAGGGGGCCGTGAAAAACTGTTTTTT. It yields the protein CASSPSTGGREKLFF.

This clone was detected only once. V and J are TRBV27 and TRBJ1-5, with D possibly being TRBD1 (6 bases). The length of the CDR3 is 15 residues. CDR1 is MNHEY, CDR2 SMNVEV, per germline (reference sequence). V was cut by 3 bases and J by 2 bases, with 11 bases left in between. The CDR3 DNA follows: TGTGCCAGCAGTTTCTCCAGGGGTGGCAATCAGCCCCAGCATTTT. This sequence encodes CASSFSRGGNQPQHF.

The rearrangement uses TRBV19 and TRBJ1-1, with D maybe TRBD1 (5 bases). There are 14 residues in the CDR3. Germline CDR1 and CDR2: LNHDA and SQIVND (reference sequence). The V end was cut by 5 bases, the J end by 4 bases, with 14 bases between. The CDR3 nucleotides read TGTGCCAGTAGTGGAGGGGTATCAGGCACTGAAGCTTTCTTT. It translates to CASSGGVSGTEAFF.

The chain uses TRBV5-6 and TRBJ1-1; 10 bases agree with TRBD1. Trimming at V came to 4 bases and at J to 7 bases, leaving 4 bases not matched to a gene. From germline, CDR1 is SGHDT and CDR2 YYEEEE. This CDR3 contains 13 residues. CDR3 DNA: TGTGCCAGCAGCCCCCGGGACAGGGGTGAAGCTTTCTTT. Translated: CASSPRDRGEAFF.

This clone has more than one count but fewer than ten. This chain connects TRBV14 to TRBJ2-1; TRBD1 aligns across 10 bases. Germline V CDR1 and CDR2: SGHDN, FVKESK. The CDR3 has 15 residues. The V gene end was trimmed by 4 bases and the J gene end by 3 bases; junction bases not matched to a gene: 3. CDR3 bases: TGTGCCAGCAGCCGGGACAGGGGCAACTACAATGAGCAGTTCTTC. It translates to CASSRDRGNYNEQFF. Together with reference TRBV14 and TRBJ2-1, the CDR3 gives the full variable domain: EAGVTQFPSHSVIEKGQTVTLRCDPISGHDNLYWYRRVMGKEIKFLLHFVKESKQDESGMPNNRFLAERTGGTYSTLKVQPAELEDSGVYFCASSRDRGNYNEQFFGPGTRLTVL.

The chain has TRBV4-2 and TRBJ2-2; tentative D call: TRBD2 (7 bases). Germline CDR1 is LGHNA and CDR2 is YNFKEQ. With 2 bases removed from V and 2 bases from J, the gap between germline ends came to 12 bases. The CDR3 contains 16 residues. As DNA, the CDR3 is TGTGCCAGCAGCCAACTCCGGGGGGCAAACACCGGGGAGCTGTTTTTT. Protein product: CASSQLRGANTGELFF.

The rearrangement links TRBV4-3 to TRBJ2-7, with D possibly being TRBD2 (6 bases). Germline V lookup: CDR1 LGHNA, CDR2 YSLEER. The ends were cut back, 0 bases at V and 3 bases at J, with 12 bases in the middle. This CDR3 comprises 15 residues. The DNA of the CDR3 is TGCGCCAGCAGCCAAGATTGGGGGGACCGCTACGAGCAGTACTTC. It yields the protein CASSQDWGDRYEQYF.